The entry that follows covers one T cell receptor (beta chain) sequence. No antigen is known for it. Time point in this sample: week 23, last vaccination. Each dose delivered 300 ug of mutant IDH1 20-mer peptide subcutaneously with imiquimod. The data originate from a study of a mutant IDH1 vaccine in newly diagnosed glioma. Background on the study: In some groups vaccination began 4-6 weeks post-radiotherapy; others received it with temozolomide.

Findings of the study overall: Pseudoprogression looked unconnected to shifts in top peripheral T cell clonotypes.

The assay was immunoSEQ multiplex PCR, and TCRdb's table has in-frame clones only and misses some. The table shows over 50,000 clones, with over 75% occurring only once. The CDR3 sequence is 15 residues long. J gave up 4 bases and V 4 bases, and 3 bases lay outside the gene matches. CDR1 SGHTA and CDR2 FQGNSA come from the germline V gene. The chain combines TRBV7-2 with TRBJ2-7; 14 positions agree with TRBD2. This TCR came from a man in his late teens or twenties with glioma. Sample: PBMCs, taken from a glioma patient whose treatment included an IDH1 peptide vaccine. The DNA of the CDR3 is TGTGCCAGCAGCTCAAGGACTAGCGGGGGGTACGAGCAGTACTTC. Translated, it gives CASSSRTSGGYEQYF.